This T cell receptor (beta chain) emerged from a study of T cell responses to AZD1222 COVID-19 vaccine. Study-wide context: Second doses at about 4 or about 12 weeks were pooled.

Worth noting for this clone: Its antigen is as yet unknown.

Study-wide points: Without day 14 samples, only post-peak T cell repertoires were studied. The donors showed a predominance of white British ancestry and of females, with possible underestimation of clonal diversity. Just six people given AZD1222 tested seropositive at baseline.

The V gene end was trimmed by 8 bases and the J gene end by 5 bases; junction bases not matched to a gene: 8. This CDR3 contains 13 residues. Libraries were prepared by immunoSEQ multiplex PCR; TCRdb keeps only in-frame clonotypes and omits some of them. The sample holds about 69,000 clones, roughly 88% seen once. The receptor's source is an adult in good health. Specimen: peripheral blood, collected on day 0 of AZD1222 vaccination. V usage is TRBV12-3 or TRBV12-4 and J usage is TRBJ1-1; TRBD1 matches at 7 bases. The CDR3 sequence is CASRQGMETEAFF. CDR3 nucleotide sequence: TGTGCCAGCCGACAGGGAATGGAGACTGAAGCTTTCTTT.